Included here is one T cell receptor (beta chain) sequence, with context. Its antigen is unidentified. The read gets to within 3 residues of the CDR3 end, and the germline J gene fills in the rest. This sample stems from a study of T cells in women clearing cervical HPV infection. The assay was immunoSEQ multiplex PCR, and TCRdb's table has in-frame clones only and misses some. The sample shows about 22,000 clones, and around 3.3% sits with its ten largest clones. Broader study findings: TRBV6-7 relative abundance averaged roughly 0.1% in cases and less than 0.2% in controls.

Trimming removed 6 bases from V and 7 bases from J, with 13 bases in between. The CDR3 runs 14 residues. CDR1 is SGHVS and CDR2 is FQNEAQ in the germline V gene. All donors had a single incident cervical HPV16 infection, not prevalent. MY09/MY11 PCR detected cervical HPV DNA; dot-blot assigned genotypes. This sequence joins TRBV7-8 and TRBJ1-6; tentative D call: TRBD1 (6 bases). The sample taken for sequencing was blood buffy coat. This clonotype was obtained from a woman between 18 and 69 years old with a cervical HPV16 infection that either progressed to CIN3+ or cleared (not recorded which). The CDR3 sequence: CASSPTGSNSPLHF. The sequenced part of the CDR3 DNA is TGTGCCAGCAGTCCTACAGGGTCGAATTCACCC.